This TCR beta chain was captured by sequencing in a study of shared clonotypes between healthy human individuals. Profiled with immunoSEQ multiplex PCR; TCRdb holds only in-frame clones, not every one. The data hold about 990,000 clones, with around three quarters observed a single time. Notes on this clone: Within the sample, other DNA sequences also encode this same CDR3.

This clonotype was sampled from a man younger than 35 in good health. Some clones in this sample may be carry-over from other donors' samples. The sequenced material came from memory CD4+ T cells from PBMCs. Subset specified: CD45RA-negative fraction.

CDR3 residues: CASSPTNQPQHF. Written as DNA, the CDR3 is TGTGCCAGCAGCCCCACAAATCAGCCCCAGCATTTT. The V gene is TRBV7-8, the J gene TRBJ1-5; no clear D gene. V was pared by 5 bases and J by 4 bases, with 6 bases between. Germline CDR1 is SGHVS and CDR2 is FQNEAQ. This CDR3 spans 12 amino acids.